The 30 T cell receptor beta chains presented below share a single source sample, sequenced in a study of early T cells in non-severe SARS-CoV-2 infection. Using its own MiXCR run on the 5' RACE reads, TCRdb lists one record per CDR3 protein. The table shows roughly 31,000 distinct CDR3 sequences, with about 4.6% occurring only once. What was sequenced was whole blood. These receptors all come from an adult who was a healthcare worker with PCR-confirmed SARS-CoV-2 infection or an uninfected control (not recorded which).

This clonotype was seen at least ten times. The V gene is TRBV9, the J gene TRBJ2-5; D unresolved. Germline loops: CDR1 SGDLS, CDR2 YYNGEE. The CDR3 contains 14 residues. V was trimmed by 0 bases and J by 0 bases, leaving 6 bases between them. CDR3 bases: TGTGCCAGCAGCGTAGCGGGCGACCAAGAGACCCAGTACTTC. Its protein is CASSVAGDQETQYF.

This clonotype was seen ten or more times. This rearrangement joins TRBV5-1 to TRBJ2-3; 10 positions match TRBD2. The CDR3 has 16 residues. V lost 0 bases to trimming and J lost 1 base; unmatched junction nucleotides: 2. CDR1 SGHRS and CDR2 YFSETQ come from the germline V gene. Here the CDR3 DNA reads TGCGCCAGCAGCTTGGCCCTAGCGGGAGGCACAGATACGCAGTATTTT. This codes for CASSLALAGGTDTQYF.

Ten or more counts support this clonotype. The rearrangement uses TRBV5-5 and TRBJ1-1; D is possibly TRBD1 (5 bases). This CDR3 is 14 amino acids long. With 1 base removed from V and 5 bases from J, the gap between germline ends came to 12 bases. Germline CDR1 reads SGHKS; CDR2 reads YYEKEE (reference sequence). CDR3 in amino acids: CASSLTMGGTEAFF. The CDR3 DNA reads as TGTGCCAGCAGCTTGACGATGGGGGGAACTGAAGCTTTCTTT.

By frequency in the sample, this clonotype is medium-sized. V usage is TRBV7-9 and J usage is TRBJ2-7, with D perhaps TRBD1 or TRBD2 (5 bases each). The ends were cut back, 5 bases at V and 6 bases at J, with 20 bases in the middle. The CDR3 loop spans 15 amino acids. In germline, CDR1 is SEHNR, CDR2 FQNEAQ (reference sequence). The CDR3 DNA reads TGTGCCAGCAGCCCCACTGGTGGGGACCTTTCCGAGCAGTACTTC. As protein: CASSPTGGDLSEQYF.

This clonotype was seen repeatedly, ten times or more. The rearrangement joins TRBV2 to TRBJ2-2; D remains ambiguous. Germline lookup yields CDR1 SNHLY and CDR2 FYNNEI. With 2 bases removed from V and 4 bases from J, the gap between germline ends came to 2 bases. CDR3 length: 12 amino acids. CDR3 loop: CASSELTGELFF. CDR3 nucleotides: TGTGCCAGCAGTGAACTCACCGGGGAGCTGTTTTTT. Combining the CDR3 with reference TRBV2 and TRBJ2-2 gives the whole variable domain EPEVTQTPSHQVTQMGQEVILRCVPISNHLYFYWYRQILGQKVEFLVSFYNNEISEKSEIFDDQFSVERPDGSNFTLKIRSTKLEDSAMYFCASSELTGELFFGEGSRLTVL.

The V call is TRBV5-4, the J call TRBJ1-1; TRBD1 matches 8 bases. The CDR3 has 16 residues. Germline assignment: CDR1 SGHNT and CDR2 YYREEE (reference sequence). The trim removed 4 bases at V and 2 bases at J, leaving 10 bases unmatched. The CDR3 loop is CASSRGDRSPNTEAFF. In DNA form, the CDR3 reads TGTGCCAGCAGCCGGGGGGACAGGTCGCCCAACACTGAAGCTTTCTTT.

At least ten counts were recorded for this clonotype. The chain has TRBV28 and TRBJ2-7, with D tentatively TRBD2 (6 bases). Germline CDR1 and CDR2: MDHEN and SYDVKM. The V and J ends lost 4 bases and 3 bases respectively, with 16 bases between them. The CDR3 is made up of 15 amino acids. The CDR3: CASSSRAGLGYEQYF. In DNA form, the CDR3 reads TGTGCCAGCAGTTCCCGTGCGGGGTTAGGCTACGAGCAGTACTTC.

This clonotype has a count of ten or more. The gene calls are TRBV3-1 and TRBJ2-5, with 9 bases aligning to TRBD2. This CDR3 has 14 residues. Losses at the gene ends were 0 bases for V and 5 bases for J; bases not matched to a gene: 1. CDR1 LGHDT and CDR2 YNNKEL come from the germline V gene (reference sequence). The CDR3 region has the DNA TGTGCCAGCAGCCAAGAGCGGGGGGGCGAGACCCAGTACTTC. Its translation: CASSQERGGETQYF.

This clonotype came up many times. This sequence joins TRBV3-1 and TRBJ2-5; D is unclear. V was clipped by 1 base and J by 4 bases, with 1 base between them. Per the germline V gene, CDR1 is LGHDT and CDR2 is YNNKEL (reference sequence). This CDR3 spans 11 amino acids. In nucleotides, the CDR3 is TGTGCCAGCAGCCAAGGAGAGACCCAGTACTTC. Amino acid sequence: CASSQGETQYF.

This clonotype has at least ten counts. The chain has TRBV25-1 and TRBJ1-1, with 8 nucleotides matching TRBD1. V trimming: 3 bases; J trimming: 6 bases; junction bases outside the gene matches: 6. Germline V gives CDR1 MGHDK, CDR2 SYGVNS. The CDR3 extends over 14 amino acids. CDR3 in amino acids: CASSDRGRMAEAFF. The CDR3 DNA reads TGTGCCAGCAGTGACAGGGGGCGAATGGCTGAAGCTTTCTTT.

This clonotype was observed at least ten times. V and J are TRBV19 and TRBJ1-5; D unresolved. V lost 5 bases to trimming and J lost 6 bases, with 11 bases between them. The CDR3 consists of 13 residues. From germline, CDR1 is LNHDA and CDR2 SQIVND (reference sequence). In DNA, the CDR3 is TGTGCCAGTAGTGGAGCAGGAAGTCAGCCCCAGCATTTT. As protein: CASSGAGSQPQHF. Looking up the rest from reference TRBV19 and TRBJ1-5 gives the full variable domain: DGGITQSPKYLFRKEGQNVTLSCEQNLNHDAMYWYRQDPGQGLRLIYYSQIVNDFQKGDIAEGYSVSREKKESFPLTVTSAQKNPTAFYLCASSGAGSQPQHFGDGTRLSIL.

This clonotype was seen repeatedly, ten times or more. This chain links TRBV11-2 with TRBJ2-7, with 15 bases fitting TRBD2. Germline assignment: CDR1 SGHAT and CDR2 FQNNGV. CDR3 length equals 19 residues. The J segment lost 2 bases and the V segment lost 3 bases, leaving 11 bases of the junction unmatched. CDR3 protein: CASSFSGLAGGTRPYEQYF. As DNA, the CDR3 is TGTGCCAGCAGCTTTTCGGGACTAGCGGGAGGTACAAGACCCTACGAGCAGTACTTC.

This clonotype was found many times. V is TRBV6-6 and J is TRBJ2-5; D not resolved. This CDR3 has 12 amino acids. Germline assignment: CDR1 MNHNY and CDR2 SVGAGI (reference sequence). The V gene lost 0 bases and the J gene lost 3 bases, with 2 bases spanning the gap. The CDR3 DNA follows: TGTGCCAGCAGTTACTCCGAAGAGACCCAGTACTTC. Encoded protein: CASSYSEETQYF.

This clonotype was seen more than once but under ten times. This chain joins TRBV5-1 and TRBJ1-3; D gene unclear. Germline CDR1 is SGHRS and CDR2 is YFSETQ. The CDR3 has 16 residues. Trimming took 1 base from V and 8 from J, leaving 19 bases between them. The CDR3 sequence is CASSLLGRKKEHTIYF. For the CDR3, the DNA is TGCGCCAGCAGCTTGCTCGGACGGAAGAAGGAGCACACCATATATTTT.

The sample holds many counts of this clonotype. V and J are TRBV4-1 and TRBJ2-3, with 8 bases aligning to TRBD2. The germline CDR1 and CDR2 sequences are MGHRA and YSYEKL. This CDR3 is 15 amino acids long. V gave up 2 bases and J gave up 6 bases; unmatched junction bases: 7. Here the CDR3 DNA reads TGCGCCAGCAGCCAACGGACTAGCCCGCGGGATACGCAGTATTTT. It encodes CASSQRTSPRDTQYF.

This clonotype was counted many times. CDR3 in DNA: TGTGCCAGCAGCTTCGCCGCGCAGGGGGTTGACACAGATACGCAGTATTTT. Its translation: CASSFAAQGVDTDTQYF. J is TRBJ2-3 and V is TRBV7-9; 7 nucleotides align to TRBD1. The trim removed 3 bases at V and 2 bases at J, leaving 11 bases unmatched. CDR1 is SEHNR, CDR2 FQNEAQ, per germline (reference sequence). This CDR3 has 17 residues.

This clonotype was detected only a few times. The chain employs TRBV6-5 and TRBJ1-2; D is unclear. The germline V gene has CDR1 MNHEY and CDR2 SVGAGI. The CDR3 consists of 12 residues. V was cut by 8 bases and J by 7 bases, with 14 bases left in between. CDR3 residues: CASWETTRGYTF. Here the CDR3 DNA reads TGTGCCAGCTGGGAGACCACTCGTGGCTACACCTTC.

This clonotype occurred a few times. CDR3 region: CASRVFGPNTEAFF. The CDR3 DNA sequence: TGCGCCAGCAGGGTATTCGGGCCGAACACTGAAGCTTTCTTT. V usage is TRBV5-1 and J usage is TRBJ1-1; no clear D. Per the germline V gene, CDR1 is SGHRS and CDR2 is YFSETQ. This CDR3 region has 14 residues. Between the trimmed V and J ends, which lost 5 bases and 1 base, there was a span of 12 bases. The whole variable domain, filled in from reference TRBV5-1 and TRBJ1-1, reads KAGVTQTPRYLIKTRGQQVTLSCSPISGHRSVSWYQQTPGQGLQFLFEYFSETQRNKGNFPGRFSGRQFSNSRSEMNVSTLELGDSALYLCASRVFGPNTEAFFGQGTRLTVV.

There are many counts of this clonotype. J is TRBJ2-2 and V is TRBV10-2; TRBD2 might be the D (6 bases). Germline CDR1 is WSHSY and CDR2 is SAAADI. This CDR3 has 15 residues. Deletions cut 8 bases from V and 0 bases from J, with 13 bases between. The CDR3 DNA follows: TGCGCCAGCGGGGCGGGAAAGGCGAACACCGGGGAGCTGTTTTTT. It translates to CASGAGKANTGELFF.

This clonotype was recorded at least ten times. This rearrangement joins TRBV7-6 to TRBJ2-7; TRBD2 aligns across 7 bases. Germline V gene lookup returns CDR1 SGHVS and CDR2 FNYEAQ. V gave up 10 bases and J gave up 1 base; unmatched junction bases: 10. CDR3 size: 14 residues. CDR3 sequence: CATARGGGSYEQYF. The CDR3 nucleotides are TGTGCCACAGCGCGAGGCGGGGGATCCTACGAGCAGTACTTC. Variable domain in full (rest from reference TRBV7-6 and TRBJ2-7): GAGVSQSPRYKVTKRGQDVALRCDPISGHVSLYWYRQALGQGPEFLTYFNYEAQQDKSGLPNDRFSAERPEGSISTLTIQRTEQRDSAMYRCATARGGGSYEQYFGPGTRLTVT.

This clonotype was detected many times. The gene calls are TRBV2 and TRBJ2-1, with D unclear. Trimming cost V 4 bases and J 7 bases, with 8 bases left between them. From germline, CDR1 is SNHLY and CDR2 FYNNEI. The CDR3 runs 12 residues. In DNA form, the CDR3 reads TGTGCCAGCAGTGTAGCCATTAATGAGCAGTTCTTC. It translates to CASSVAINEQFF.

This clonotype was seen ten or more times. The rearrangement uses TRBV28 and TRBJ1-5, with D hard to call. V was clipped by 3 bases and J by 3 bases, with 9 bases between them. The CDR3 is made up of 14 amino acids. Looked up from germline, CDR1 is MDHEN and CDR2 is SYDVKM. CDR3 nucleotides: TGTGCCAGCAGTTTGGCCCCAGTCAATCAGCCCCAGCATTTT. This encodes CASSLAPVNQPQHF.

This clonotype was seen many times. This chain uses TRBV24-1 with TRBJ2-3; 7 nucleotides align to TRBD1. CDR3 length equals 14 residues. Germline CDR1 KGHDR, CDR2 SFDVKD. J was trimmed by 2 bases and V by 5 bases; bases with no gene match: 3. The CDR3 reads CATSGGQSTDTQYF. The CDR3 DNA is TGTGCCACCAGTGGGGGACAGTCCACAGATACGCAGTATTTT.

Ten or more counts support this clonotype. The V call is TRBV5-1, the J call TRBJ2-7; a weak D match, TRBD2 (5 bases). Trimming pared 1 base from V and 6 bases from J, leaving 14 bases between. This CDR3 has 14 residues. Germline loops: CDR1 SGHRS, CDR2 YFSETQ. The DNA of the CDR3 is TGCGCCAGCAGCTTGTTAGTTGGAGGAGGCGAGCAGTACTTC. Protein product: CASSLLVGGGEQYF.

Judged by abundance, this clonotype is medium-sized (0.01 to 0.1%). V and J are TRBV6-6 and TRBJ2-4; perhaps D is TRBD1 or TRBD2 (5 bases each). Germline V gene data show CDR1 as MNHNY and CDR2 as SVGAGI (reference sequence). V dropped 4 bases and J dropped 0 bases, with 13 bases sitting between them. The CDR3 contains 16 residues. CDR3 region: CASSSQGEAAKNIQYF. The CDR3 nucleotides are TGTGCCAGCAGTTCCCAGGGAGAGGCAGCCAAAAACATTCAGTACTTC.

This clonotype occurred many times. The chain links TRBV7-9 to TRBJ2-7; D gene unclear. The CDR3 spans 12 residues. Trimming removed 5 bases at V and 3 bases at J, with 8 bases between. Per germline, CDR1 SEHNR and CDR2 FQNEAQ (reference sequence). This CDR3 reads CASSVTRYEQYF. The CDR3 nucleotides read TGTGCCAGCAGCGTTACGCGCTACGAGCAGTACTTC.

This clonotype was detected many times. The V call is TRBV5-5, the J call TRBJ2-3; D is possibly TRBD1 or TRBD2 (5 bases each). Germline V gives CDR1 SGHKS, CDR2 YYEKEE (reference sequence). The CDR3 spans 15 residues. The V end lost 4 bases, the J end lost 3 bases, and 15 bases lay between the germline ends. CDR3 region: CASSQAPGSTDTQYF. The CDR3 nucleotides are TGTGCCAGCAGCCAAGCACCAGGGAGTACAGATACGCAGTATTTT.

This clonotype was seen ten or more times. The V and J genes are TRBV11-2 and TRBJ2-5; D is ambiguous. The length of the CDR3 is 14 residues. Germline CDR1 reads SGHAT; CDR2 reads FQNNGV. The germline V and J ends were trimmed by 5 bases and 2 bases, with 12 bases remaining between them. The CDR3 region has the DNA TGTGCCAGCAGCCCCAGTCCGAGTCAAGAGACCCAGTACTTC. It codes for CASSPSPSQETQYF.

This clonotype was seen at least ten times. The CDR3 is CASRGAGAYNEQFF. CDR3 DNA sequence: TGTGCCAGCAGAGGAGCGGGCGCCTACAATGAGCAGTTCTTC. This chain joins TRBV27 and TRBJ2-1; perhaps TRBD2 as D (6 bases). The CDR3 totals 14 residues. CDR1 is MNHEY, CDR2 SMNVEV, per germline (reference sequence). Deletions cut 6 bases from V and 2 bases from J, with 11 bases between.

This clonotype has more than one count but fewer than ten. The chain joins TRBV7-9 to TRBJ1-3; 9 nucleotides agree with TRBD1. Unmatched junction bases numbered 14, after V lost 5 bases and J lost 0 bases. Germline CDR1 reads SEHNR; CDR2 reads FQNEAQ (reference sequence). The CDR3 is 19 residues long. The CDR3 spells CASSPLTGQGQFSGNTIYF. DNA of the CDR3: TGTGCCAGCAGCCCCTTGACGGGACAGGGCCAATTCTCTGGAAACACCATATATTTT. Filled out from reference TRBV7-9 and TRBJ1-3, the complete variable domain reads DTGVSQNPRHKITKRGQNVTFRCDPISEHNRLYWYRQTLGQGPEFLTYFQNEAQLEKSRLLSDRFSAERPKGSFSTLEIQRTEQGDSAMYLCASSPLTGQGQFSGNTIYFGEGSWLTVV.